The next 13 T cell receptor beta chains were all read from a single sample in a study of beta chain features in type 1 diabetes. The study's findings and limits: Significant though moderate, a shortening of TCRB CDR3s appeared in all four CD4+ subsets of Type 1 diabetes patients.

These TCRs' antigens remain unknown. As every portion of the isolated RNA was reverse transcribed, the sequencing read expressed TCRB transcripts. Only in-frame clones appear in the TCRdb table, and some are missing; sequencing was by immunoSEQ multiplex PCR. The table has hundreds of thousands of clones, over 12% seen once; the top ten hold roughly 0.015%. The source material was naive CD4+ T cells from blood. Receptor source: a man between 18 and 35 years old with type 1 diabetes.

The rearrangement joins TRBV5-4 to TRBJ2-4, with TRBD2 identical over 7 bases. The ends lost 4 bases at V and 0 bases at J; junction bases unmatched: 1. The CDR3 loop spans 14 amino acids. Germline assignment: CDR1 SGHNT and CDR2 YYREEE (reference sequence). The CDR3 is CASSASGAKNIQYF. CDR3 sequence (DNA): TGTGCCAGCAGCGCTAGCGGAGCCAAAAACATTCAGTACTTC. Full variable domain (rest looked up from reference TRBV5-4 and TRBJ2-4): ETGVTQSPTHLIKTRGQQVTLRCSSQSGHNTVSWYQQALGQGPQFIFQYYREEENGRGNFPPRFSGLQFPNYSSELNVNALELDDSALYLCASSASGAKNIQYFGAGTRLSVL.

The sample holds a few counts of this clone. The V gene is TRBV4-1, the J gene TRBJ2-7; D unclear. The germline V gene encodes CDR1 MGHRA and CDR2 YSYEKL. The CDR3 has 17 residues. Trimming took off 2 bases at V and 3 bases at J, with 20 bases between the two ends. The CDR3 coding sequence is TGCGCCAGCAGCCAACATCTTCCTAAGCCCTCTGACTACGAGCAGTACTTC. The encoded protein is CASSQHLPKPSDYEQYF.

The chain has TRBV7-8 and TRBJ2-1; weak D call: TRBD2 (5 bases). Germline CDR1 SGHVS, CDR2 FQNEAQ. The CDR3 loop spans 15 amino acids. Deletions cut 5 bases from V and 4 bases from J, with 15 bases between. CDR3 nucleotides: TGTGCCAGCAGCCTAACTAGGAGCTTGTACAATGAGCAGTTCTTC. Its protein is CASSLTRSLYNEQFF.

This clone came up a few times. V usage is TRBV6-1 and J usage is TRBJ1-5; no definite D call. The CDR3 spans 13 residues. The V end lost 6 bases, the J end lost 7 bases, and 13 bases lay between the germline ends. Germline CDR1 and CDR2: MNHNS and SASEGT. The DNA of the CDR3 is TGTGCCAGCAGCCAGAAGGGAGGGCAGCCCCAGCATTTT. Its protein product is CASSQKGGQPQHF.

In this sample, this clone turned up a few times. The gene calls are TRBV18 and TRBJ1-2; 10 bases are a match to TRBD1. The trim removed 3 bases at V and 8 bases at J, leaving 9 bases unmatched. Looked up from germline, CDR1 is KGHSH and CDR2 is LQKENI. This CDR3 is built from 15 residues. CDR3 in DNA: TGTGCCAGCTCACCTACAACAACGACAGGGGGCGGCTACACCTTC. It codes for CASSPTTTTGGGYTF.

The rearrangement links TRBV7-2 to TRBJ1-3, with 7 bases that match TRBD1. There are 15 residues in the CDR3. The junction had 8 bases not matched to a gene; V was cut back by 5 bases and J by 4 bases. CDR1 is SGHTA, CDR2 FQGNSA, per germline. Here the CDR3 reads CASSARTGPGNTIYF. The CDR3 bases are TGTGCCAGCAGCGCCCGGACAGGCCCAGGAAACACCATATATTTT.

This chain uses TRBV5-4 with TRBJ2-7; D might be TRBD2 (6 bases). Trimming cost V 2 bases and J 2 bases, with 8 bases left between them. Germline CDR1 is SGHNT and CDR2 is YYREEE (reference sequence). CDR3 length: 13 amino acids. The CDR3: CASSLAGTYEQYF. The CDR3 coding sequence is TGTGCCAGCAGCTTAGCGGGCACCTACGAGCAGTACTTC.

The CDR3 is CASSQGGTLHF. The DNA of the CDR3 is TGTGCCAGCAGCCAAGGAGGGACCCTCCACTTT. This sequence joins TRBV5-6 and TRBJ1-6, with unresolved D. Germline values: CDR1 SGHDT, CDR2 YYEEEE. The CDR3 spans 11 residues. Trimming took 4 bases from V and 14 from J, leaving 10 bases between them.

This chain uses TRBV27 with TRBJ2-5; TRBD1 aligns across 10 bases. This CDR3 comprises 16 residues. After removal of 5 bases from V and 3 bases from J, the junction contained 9 bases not matched to a gene. CDR1 and CDR2 from the germline V gene are MNHEY and SMNVEV (reference sequence). The CDR3 here is CASSPLAGTGEETQYF. The CDR3 bases are TGTGCCAGCAGTCCGCTAGCCGGGACAGGGGAAGAGACCCAGTACTTC.

V is TRBV7-2 and J is TRBJ1-6; 7 nucleotides align to TRBD1. CDR3 length: 16 amino acids. Germline CDR1 and CDR2: SGHTA and FQGNSA. Losses at the gene ends were 10 bases for V and 0 bases for J; bases not matched to a gene: 9. CDR3 in amino acids: CATSDRRSSYNSPLHF. CDR3 DNA sequence: TGTGCCACCTCGGACAGGAGGAGCTCCTATAATTCACCCCTCCACTTT.

This sequence joins TRBV19 and TRBJ1-1; TRBD1 matches at 9 bases. The germline V gene encodes CDR1 LNHDA and CDR2 SQIVND (reference sequence). The CDR3 sequence is 17 residues long. Trimming took 6 bases from V and 3 from J; bases not matched to a gene: 14. CDR3 protein: CASSRLGTGFVDTEAFF. In nucleotides, the CDR3 is TGTGCCAGTAGCAGATTGGGGACAGGGTTTGTGGACACTGAAGCTTTCTTT.

The V and J genes are TRBV7-2 and TRBJ2-5; D is perhaps TRBD2 (5 bases). The CDR3 is made up of 15 amino acids. Germline CDR1 SGHTA, CDR2 FQGNSA. Trimming stripped 5 bases from V and 0 bases from J, with 13 bases between. The CDR3, as DNA: TGTGCCAGCAGCCCAAGAGGTAGCGACCAAGAGACCCAGTACTTC. Its translation: CASSPRGSDQETQYF.

This clone was found a few times. Relative to the germline gene, one junction end is altered; a read error may explain this. V and J are TRBV2 and TRBJ2-4, with no clear D. The length of the CDR3 is 14 residues. The V gene's germline CDR1 is SNHLY and CDR2 FYNNEI. The CDR3 sequence: CASRPTWAINIQYF. The CDR3 DNA reads TGTGCCAGCAGGCCGACGTGGGCCATAAACATTCAGTACTTC.